The 23 T cell receptor beta chains below all came from one sample that was sequenced in a study of beta chain features in type 1 diabetes. Study-level results: Researchers report that Type 1 diabetes patients had moderately but significantly shorter TCRB CDR3s across all four CD4+ subsets.

Every bit of the isolated RNA underwent reverse transcription, so sequencing read expressed TCRB transcripts. TCRdb's table, derived via immunoSEQ multiplex PCR, lists solely in-frame clones and lacks some. The sample holds approximately 50,000 clones, approximately 60% seen once. Antigen specificity for these receptors is unknown. The sequenced sample consisted of stem cell memory CD4+ T cells from blood. Source of these receptors: a woman under 40 with type 1 diabetes.

The sample holds a few counts of this clone. The CDR3 protein is CASTLGTGGNEQFF. The CDR3 DNA is TGCGCCAGCACTCTCGGGACAGGGGGAAATGAGCAGTTCTTC. The J gene is TRBJ2-1, the V gene TRBV5-1; TRBD1 matches 11 bases. V was clipped by 6 bases and J by 7 bases; unmatched bases: 6. CDR3 length equals 14 residues. The germline V gene encodes CDR1 SGHRS and CDR2 YFSETQ.

The chain recombines TRBV19 with TRBJ1-5; 9 bases agree with TRBD1. The CDR3 has 16 residues. J gave up 6 bases and V 4 bases, and 10 bases lay outside the gene matches. Germline V gives CDR1 LNHDA, CDR2 SQIVND (reference sequence). The CDR3 nucleotides are TGTGCCAGTAGTACCCGGACAGGGGAAGGAGGTCAGCCCCAGCATTTT. This gives the protein CASSTRTGEGGQPQHF.

V usage is TRBV23-1 and J usage is TRBJ1-3, with 9 bases aligning to TRBD1. TRBV23-1 is classed as an ORF, of uncertain function. V trimming: 8 bases; J trimming: 7 bases; junction bases outside the gene matches: 9. The CDR3 is made up of 14 amino acids. CDR3 bases: TGCGCCAGCCGAATCCGGGACAGGGTTAACACCATATATTTT. Amino acid sequence: CASRIRDRVNTIYF.

This clone occurred a few times. The V gene is TRBV27, the J gene TRBJ2-7, with 9 bases lining up with TRBD2. The germline CDR1 and CDR2 sequences are MNHEY and SMNVEV (reference sequence). The CDR3 contains 19 residues. V lost 3 bases, J lost 2 bases, and 17 bases stayed unmatched. The CDR3 here is CASSFGAGQTSGAAYEQYF. As DNA, the CDR3 is TGTGCCAGCAGTTTTGGAGCGGGACAGACTAGCGGAGCTGCCTACGAGCAGTACTTC.

The rearrangement links TRBV4-1 to TRBJ2-7; TRBD1 agrees at 7 bases. The germline V gene encodes CDR1 MGHRA and CDR2 YSYEKL. There are 15 residues in the CDR3. The ends lost 0 bases at V and 4 bases at J; junction bases unmatched: 6. CDR3 DNA: TGCGCCAGCAGCCAAGAGTGGGGACAGACTTACGAGCAGTACTTC. It specifies CASSQEWGQTYEQYF.

This chain connects TRBV10-1 to TRBJ2-2; 10 positions match TRBD2. Losses at the gene ends were 3 bases for V and 7 bases for J; bases not matched to a gene: 5. The CDR3 spans 15 residues. Germline CDR1 reads WNHNN; CDR2 reads SYGVQD (reference sequence). For the CDR3, the DNA is TGCGCCAGCAGTGATCTAGCGGGAGAAGTCGGGGAGCTGTTTTTT. Residues: CASSDLAGEVGELFF.

This chain connects TRBV7-8 to TRBJ2-5; a possible D gene is TRBD2 (5 bases). Trimming shortened V by 8 bases and J by 5 bases, and 21 bases separated the two germline ends. Germline V gives CDR1 SGHVS, CDR2 FQNEAQ. The length of the CDR3 is 15 residues. This CDR3 is CASGRAFASGETQYF. The CDR3 DNA reads TGTGCCAGCGGCCGTGCATTCGCCTCGGGGGAGACCCAGTACTTC.

This chain links TRBV9 with TRBJ1-5, with TRBD1 matching over 7 bases. Germline CDR1 is SGDLS and CDR2 is YYNGEE. V lost 6 bases, J lost 3 bases, and 9 bases stayed unmatched. This CDR3 is 15 amino acids long. CDR3 sequence (DNA): TGTGCCAGCAACCTCAGGACAGGCTTCAATCAGCCCCAGCATTTT. Translating gives CASNLRTGFNQPQHF.

The rearrangement uses TRBV7-3 and TRBJ2-3, with a possible D match to TRBD2 (6 bases). Germline CDR1 and CDR2: SGHTA and FQGTGA. The V end lost 5 bases, the J end lost 2 bases, and 11 bases lay between the germline ends. CDR3 size: 14 residues. The CDR3 DNA reads as TGTGCCAGCAGCCCCAGGACTAACACAGATACGCAGTATTTT. This sequence encodes CASSPRTNTDTQYF.

V usage is TRBV6-5 and J usage is TRBJ2-2; 8 nucleotides line up with TRBD1. CDR1 and CDR2 (germline): MNHEY, SVGAGI. This CDR3 comprises 15 residues. V gave up 7 bases and J gave up 4 bases; unmatched junction bases: 8. CDR3 coding DNA: TGTGCCAGCACCGCGACAGGGGCGGTCACCGGGGAGCTGTTTTTT. Translating it yields CASTATGAVTGELFF.

CDR3 loop: CASSETWGDQPQHF. The CDR3, as DNA: TGTGCCAGCAGTGAAACGTGGGGCGATCAGCCCCAGCATTTT. The chain has TRBV6-1 and TRBJ1-5, with D maybe TRBD1 (5 bases). Deletions cut 2 bases from V and 5 bases from J, with 10 bases between. This CDR3 is built from 14 residues. Germline V gene sequence: CDR1 MNHNS, CDR2 SASEGT.

The V gene is TRBV25-1, the J gene TRBJ1-2; 7 bases line up with TRBD1. Germline values: CDR1 MGHDK, CDR2 SYGVNS. The CDR3 runs 13 residues. Trimming at V came to 8 bases and at J to 6 bases, leaving 9 bases not matched to a gene. Here the CDR3 reads CASREGARDGYTF. The CDR3 DNA follows: TGTGCCAGCCGGGAGGGGGCGAGGGATGGCTACACCTTC.

The gene calls are TRBV19 and TRBJ2-7, with no clear D. Germline CDR1 reads LNHDA; CDR2 reads SQIVND (reference sequence). Trimming removed 5 bases at V and 3 bases at J, with 8 bases between. The CDR3 is 12 amino acids. The CDR3 reads CASSPGYYEQYF. For the CDR3, the DNA is TGTGCCAGTAGTCCAGGATACTACGAGCAGTACTTC.

V and J are TRBV19 and TRBJ2-7; 8 positions agree with TRBD1. Germline trimming cut 5 bases from V and 4 bases from J; bases unmatched to any gene: 4. Germline values: CDR1 LNHDA, CDR2 SQIVND (reference sequence). The CDR3 has 13 amino acids. The CDR3 spells CASSLGQGYEQYF. The CDR3 nucleotides are TGTGCCAGTAGTCTCGGACAGGGATACGAGCAGTACTTC.

In regard to this clone: The junction differs from germline at one of its ends, possibly a read error. The chain employs TRBV7-9 and TRBJ2-4, with 8 bases that match TRBD1. CDR1 is SEHNR and CDR2 is FQNEAQ in the germline V gene (reference sequence). This CDR3 is 13 amino acids long. DNA of the CDR3: TGTGCCAGCAGCTTAGGCCCACAGGGGGGTAAGGACTTC. Residues: CASSLGPQGGKDF.

V usage is TRBV5-4 and J usage is TRBJ1-2; D not resolved. The CDR3 is 12 amino acids. Germline CDR1 reads SGHNT; CDR2 reads YYREEE (reference sequence). V lost 1 base to trimming and J lost 6 bases, with 7 bases between them. CDR3: CASSLYPDGYTF. As DNA, the CDR3 is TGTGCCAGCAGCTTGTACCCGGATGGCTACACCTTC.

This chain uses TRBV19 with TRBJ1-5, with TRBD1 identical over 7 bases. The CDR3 spans 15 residues. Germline values: CDR1 LNHDA, CDR2 SQIVND (reference sequence). Trimming cost V 5 bases and J 0 bases; bases outside gene matches: 4. CDR3 residues: CASSWTGYSNQPQHF. The DNA of the CDR3 is TGTGCCAGTAGTTGGACAGGTTATAGCAATCAGCCCCAGCATTTT.

V and J are TRBV7-9 and TRBJ2-7; 13 nucleotides match TRBD2. The CDR3 extends over 18 amino acids. V was clipped by 5 bases and J by 2 bases; unmatched bases: 12. Germline values: CDR1 SEHNR, CDR2 FQNEAQ (reference sequence). The CDR3 DNA reads as TGTGCCAGCAGCGCCCGGACTAGCGGGAGTATAGGCGCCTACGAGCAGTACTTC. Protein product: CASSARTSGSIGAYEQYF.

The chain links TRBV6-6 to TRBJ2-5; D is uncertain. The CDR3 contains 13 residues. CDR1 MNHNY and CDR2 SVGAGI come from the germline V gene (reference sequence). V was shortened by 2 bases and J by 3 bases, with 7 bases between the two germline ends. In DNA, the CDR3 is TGTGCCAGCAGTTACGTACGGGAAGAGACCCAGTACTTC. Its protein is CASSYVREETQYF.

This clone was observed a few times. V and J are TRBV5-4 and TRBJ2-7, with D possibly matching TRBD2 (7 bases). With 0 bases removed from V and 1 base from J, the gap between germline ends came to 14 bases. Per germline, CDR1 SGHNT and CDR2 YYREEE (reference sequence). CDR3 length equals 16 residues. The CDR3 coding sequence is TGTGCCAGCAGCTTGGCCGGGGGGCGCCCTTCCTACGAGCAGTACTTC. Translating it yields CASSLAGGRPSYEQYF.

This chain uses TRBV30 with TRBJ2-7, with 7 bases identical to TRBD1. CDR3 length: 13 amino acids. Germline V gene lookup returns CDR1 GTSNPN and CDR2 SVGIG (reference sequence). Unmatched junction bases numbered 6, after V lost 0 bases and J lost 7 bases. This CDR3 is CAWSVKGAREQYF. CDR3 sequence (DNA): TGTGCCTGGAGTGTAAAGGGGGCGAGGGAGCAGTACTTC.

The chain employs TRBV30 and TRBJ2-1; 8 bases line up with TRBD2. Trimming cost V 5 bases and J 6 bases; bases outside gene matches: 9. The CDR3 runs to 14 residues. Germline values: CDR1 GTSNPN, CDR2 SVGIG (reference sequence). The CDR3 reads CAWQTGLVPNEQFF. Written as DNA, the CDR3 is TGTGCCTGGCAGACGGGACTAGTCCCCAATGAGCAGTTCTTC. Filled out from reference TRBV30 and TRBJ2-1, the complete variable domain reads SQTIHQWPATLVQPVGSPLSLECTVEGTSNPNLYWYRQAAGRGLQLLFYSVGIGQISSEVPQNLSASRPQDRQFILSSKKLLLSDSGFYLCAWQTGLVPNEQFFGPGTRLTVL.

J is TRBJ1-2 and V is TRBV7-9; no clear D gene. Trimming pared 5 bases from V and 8 bases from J, leaving 15 bases between. CDR3 length: 13 amino acids. CDR1 and CDR2 from the germline V gene are SEHNR and FQNEAQ (reference sequence). The CDR3 region is CASSPRNEGGYTF. The CDR3 DNA follows: TGTGCCAGCAGCCCAAGGAATGAGGGAGGCTACACCTTC.